One sample yielded the 5 T cell receptor beta chains listed below, sequenced in a study of radiotherapy plus CTLA-4 blockade in lung cancer. The data were produced by immunoSEQ multiplex PCR, yet TCRdb's version contains in-frame clones alone and is incomplete. The sample lists roughly 100,000 clones, over 75% occurring once. The specimen comprised peripheral blood, sampled from a patient treated with radiotherapy plus ipilimumab. The source is a human donor with non-small cell lung cancer that progressed on radiotherapy plus ipilimumab. Some clones in this sample may be carry-over from other donors' samples.

The chain uses TRBV6-1 and TRBJ2-1; D possibly corresponds to TRBD1 (5 bases). Trimming shortened V by 2 bases and J by 12 bases, and 11 bases separated the two germline ends. Germline V CDR1 and CDR2: MNHNS, SASEGT. The CDR3 length is 12 residues. The CDR3 loop reads CASSESGRVQFF. The CDR3 DNA reads as TGTGCCAGCAGTGAAAGTGGCAGGGTGCAGTTCTTC.

The V and J genes are TRBV6-4 and TRBJ2-3, with TRBD2 matching 8 bases. Losses at the gene ends were 3 bases for V and 7 bases for J; bases not matched to a gene: 9. Germline values: CDR1 MRHNA, CDR2 SNTAGT. The CDR3 is made up of 15 amino acids. The CDR3 reads CASSDTGLDINTQYF. In nucleotides, the CDR3 is TGTGCCAGCAGTGATACGGGACTAGACATAAATACGCAGTATTTT.

The chain couples TRBV4-3 to TRBJ1-4; weak D call: TRBD1 (5 bases). The germline V gene has CDR1 LGHNA and CDR2 YSLEER. The CDR3 runs to 17 residues. V was pared by 2 bases and J by 0 bases, with 13 bases between. CDR3 sequence (DNA): TGCGCCAGCAGCCAACAGGGACGGATGGCAACTAATGAAAAACTGTTTTTT. As protein: CASSQQGRMATNEKLFF.

V gene TRBV18 combines with J gene TRBJ1-2, with D perhaps matching TRBD1 (5 bases). V lost 3 bases, J lost 4 bases, and 12 bases lay in between. The CDR3 is made up of 14 amino acids. Germline values: CDR1 KGHSH, CDR2 LQKENI. CDR3 sequence reads: CASSPTRDFYGYTF. The DNA of the CDR3 is TGTGCCAGCTCACCGACCAGGGACTTCTATGGCTACACCTTC. Based on the CDR3 plus reference TRBV18 and TRBJ1-2, the full variable domain is NAGVMQNPRHLVRRRGQEARLRCSPMKGHSHVYWYRQLPEEGLKFMVYLQKENIIDESGMPKERFSAEFPKEGPSILRIQQVVRGDSAAYFCASSPTRDFYGYTFGSGTRLTVV.

V is TRBV7-8 and J is TRBJ1-1; no clear D. This CDR3 is built from 15 residues. Trimming removed 1 base at V and 0 bases at J, with 9 bases between. Germline V CDR1 and CDR2: SGHVS, FQNEAQ. The CDR3 region is CASSLGGSLNTEAFF. The CDR3 DNA reads as TGTGCCAGCAGCTTAGGAGGCAGCTTGAACACTGAAGCTTTCTTT.